The table lists the clone carrying this T cell receptor beta chain with a few counts. This record comes from a study of early T cells in non-severe SARS-CoV-2 infection. Overall study context: The study sequenced bulk RNA from unsorted whole blood, with chains unpaired.

The germline V gene has CDR1 GTSNPN and CDR2 SVGIG (reference sequence). Trimming removed 4 bases from V and 6 bases from J, with 12 bases in between. The CDR3 consists of 13 residues. Individual cDNA molecules each received unique molecular identifiers attached to them. Using its own MiXCR run on the 5' RACE reads, TCRdb lists one record per CDR3 protein. The sample holds 100,000 to 150,000 distinct CDR3 sequences, around 14% seen once. The sequence derives from an adult who was a healthcare worker with PCR-confirmed SARS-CoV-2 infection or an uninfected control (not recorded which). Sequencing was carried out using whole blood. The V and J genes are TRBV30 and TRBJ2-2; D ambiguous. The CDR3 nucleotides read TGTGCCTGGACCCGACACCCCGCCGGGGAGCTGTTTTTT. Translation: CAWTRHPAGELFF.